The 2 T cell receptor beta chains given below trace back to one sample, sequenced in a study of prognosis after radiotherapy for stage I lung cancer. Genomic DNA served as the source from which two-round multiplex PCR generated TCR beta CDR3 amplicons. TRBV and TRBJ genes each had their own specific primers in first-round PCR. From the multiplex PCR reads, TCRdb called clonotypes with MiXCR, one entry per CDR3 protein. The table records about 36,000 distinct CDR3 sequences, about 34% of them present only once. Material: PBMCs, obtained before or after stereotactic body radiation therapy (not recorded which). The receptors shown here come from a donor over 45 with non-small cell lung cancer.

A word on this clonotype: A much larger clone lies a single base off, so this may be a read error. The V and J genes are TRBV7-3 and TRBJ1-1; D possibly corresponds to TRBD1 (5 bases). The germline V gene encodes CDR1 SGHTA and CDR2 FQGTGA. CDR3 length equals 13 residues. The V end was cut by 4 bases, the J end by 4 bases, with 10 bases between. The CDR3 protein is CASSSSGGTEAFF. Here the CDR3 DNA reads TGTGCCAGCAGCTCCTCTGGGGGCACTGAAGCTTTCTTT. Drawing the rest from reference TRBV7-3 and TRBJ1-1, the complete variable domain is GAGVSQTPSNKVTEKGKYVELRCDPISGHTALYWYRQSLGQGPEFLIYFQGTGAADDSGLPNDRFFAVRPEGSVSTLKIQRTERGDSAVYLCASSSSGGTEAFFGQGTRLTVV.

This clonotype was counted many times. A read error may produce the germline difference seen at one junction end. The rearrangement links TRBV6-2 or TRBV6-3 to TRBJ1-5, with D tentatively TRBD1 (5 bases). CDR1 is MNHEY, CDR2 SVGEGT, per germline. The CDR3 runs to 17 residues. For the CDR3, the DNA is TGTGCCAGCAGTGCTTGGACCCCGGGACGGAGCAATCGGCCCCAGCATTTT. Translated, it gives CASSAWTPGRSNRPQHF.